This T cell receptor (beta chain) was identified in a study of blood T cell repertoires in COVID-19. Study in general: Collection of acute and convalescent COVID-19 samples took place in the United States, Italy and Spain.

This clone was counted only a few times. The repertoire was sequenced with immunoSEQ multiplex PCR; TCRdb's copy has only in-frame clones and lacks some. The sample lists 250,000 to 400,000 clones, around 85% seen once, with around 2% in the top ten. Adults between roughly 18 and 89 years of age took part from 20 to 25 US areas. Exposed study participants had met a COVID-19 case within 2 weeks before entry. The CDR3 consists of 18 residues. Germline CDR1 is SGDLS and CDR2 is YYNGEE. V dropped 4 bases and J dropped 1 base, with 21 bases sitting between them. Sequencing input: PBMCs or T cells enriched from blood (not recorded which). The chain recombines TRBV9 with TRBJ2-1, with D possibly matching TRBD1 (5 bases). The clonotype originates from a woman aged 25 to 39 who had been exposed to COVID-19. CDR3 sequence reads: CASSSSRRGTGSYNEQFF. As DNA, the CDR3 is TGTGCCAGCAGCTCTTCCCGAAGGGGAACAGGATCCTACAATGAGCAGTTCTTC.